This T cell receptor (beta chain) derives from a study of blood T cell repertoires in COVID-19. Study at large: Nucleic acid was either cDNA or gDNA, and it came from T cells, B-cell-depleted T cells, or PBMCs.

This CDR3 has 15 residues. Looked up from germline, CDR1 is SGHRS and CDR2 is YFSETQ. After removal of 3 bases from V and 2 bases from J, the junction contained 5 bases not matched to a gene. Per the original data handling: For nucleated cells, counts were estimated from reference gene primer amplification. Here immunoSEQ multiplex PCR was the method, and the copy in TCRdb shows in-frame clones only, minus some. V, J and clone size were drawn from that table, and D and trimming were deduced from the DNA. In the table there are 250,000 to 300,000 clones, around 88% of which are singletons. Specimen: peripheral blood. The gene calls are TRBV5-1 and TRBJ2-7; 10 bases are shared with TRBD1. This TCR was recovered from an older woman with COVID-19, enrolled during active disease. CDR3 in DNA: TGCGCCAGCAGCTCCCAGACAGGGGGCGCCTACGAGCAGTACTTC. Protein product: CASSSQTGGAYEQYF.